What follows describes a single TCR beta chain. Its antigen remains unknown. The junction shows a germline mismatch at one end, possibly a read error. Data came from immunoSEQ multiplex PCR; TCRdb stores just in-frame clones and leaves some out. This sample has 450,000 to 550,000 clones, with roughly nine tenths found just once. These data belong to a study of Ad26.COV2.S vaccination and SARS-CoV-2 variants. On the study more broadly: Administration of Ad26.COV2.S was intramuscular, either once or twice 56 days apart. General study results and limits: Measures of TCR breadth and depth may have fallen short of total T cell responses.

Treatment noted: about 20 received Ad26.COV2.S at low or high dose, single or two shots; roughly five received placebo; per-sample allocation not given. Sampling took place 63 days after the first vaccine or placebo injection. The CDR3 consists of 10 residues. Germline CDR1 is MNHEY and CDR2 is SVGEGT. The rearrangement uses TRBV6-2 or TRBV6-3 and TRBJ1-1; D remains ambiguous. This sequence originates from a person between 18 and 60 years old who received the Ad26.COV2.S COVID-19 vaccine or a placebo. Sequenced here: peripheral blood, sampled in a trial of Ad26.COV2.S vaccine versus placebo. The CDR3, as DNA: TGTGCCAGCAGTTACCGATTTCGTGTCTTT. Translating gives CASSYRFRVF.